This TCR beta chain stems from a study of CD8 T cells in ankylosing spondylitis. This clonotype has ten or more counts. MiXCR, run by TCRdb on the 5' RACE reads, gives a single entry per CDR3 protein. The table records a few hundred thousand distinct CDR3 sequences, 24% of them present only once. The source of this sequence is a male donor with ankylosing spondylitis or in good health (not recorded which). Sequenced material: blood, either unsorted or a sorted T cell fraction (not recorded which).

CDR3 amino acids: CSARGVADTQYF. Written as DNA, the CDR3 is TGCAGTGCTAGAGGGGTGGCAGATACGCAGTATTTT. The V and J genes are TRBV20-1 and TRBJ2-3; D uncertain. The V end was cut by 1 base, the J end by 4 bases, with 6 bases between. The CDR3 sequence is 12 residues long. In germline, CDR1 is DFQATT, CDR2 SNEGSKA (reference sequence).